The present entry profiles one T cell receptor (beta chain) with its context. The authors sequenced patients whose flow cytometry had shown CD8+CD57+ cell expansion. Germline-derived CDR1 and CDR2 are SGHRS and YFSETQ. The CDR3 contains 15 residues. The V end lost 5 bases, the J end lost 0 bases, and 14 bases lay between the germline ends. This entry belongs to a study of CD8+CD57+ T cells in acquired aplastic anemia. Genomic DNA served as template for TCR beta VDJ and CDR3 profiling. MiXCR was run by TCRdb on the reads, yielding one entry per CDR3 protein. The sample yields around 430,000 distinct CDR3 sequences, 25% to 40% seen once.

The receptor comes from a human donor with aplastic anemia. Sequencing was done on a sample of sorted CD4+, CD8+, or CD8+CD57+ T cells (not recorded which) from PBMCs. The rearrangement joins TRBV5-1 to TRBJ1-2, with a weak D call TRBD1 (6 bases). CDR3 sequence (DNA): TGCGCCAGCAGAAAGGGACAAACTACTAACTATGGCTACACCTTC. As protein: CASRKGQTTNYGYTF.